The present T cell receptor beta chain was sequenced within a study of shared clonotypes between healthy human individuals. General study findings and limits: Clonotypes not shared had lower generation probabilities than those common to all four donors. Four donors had 5% to 6% of their naive CD4 clonotypes in common.

Comment on this clone: Its specificity is not known.

Generated by immunoSEQ multiplex PCR, the TCRdb table keeps only in-frame clones and is missing some. This table has a few million clones, around nine tenths appearing once. The CDR3 spans 12 residues. Germline CDR1 reads MNHNY; CDR2 reads SVGAGI (reference sequence). V was pared by 5 bases and J by 5 bases, with 9 bases between. Material: naive CD4+ T cells sorted from blood. The subset was: CD45RA+ positively selected. This rearrangement joins TRBV6-6 to TRBJ1-1; D remains unclear. The clonotype originates from a man aged 18 to 29 in good health. CDR3 loop: CASSGTVTEAFF. Here the CDR3 DNA reads TGTGCCAGCAGTGGTACAGTAACTGAAGCTTTCTTT.